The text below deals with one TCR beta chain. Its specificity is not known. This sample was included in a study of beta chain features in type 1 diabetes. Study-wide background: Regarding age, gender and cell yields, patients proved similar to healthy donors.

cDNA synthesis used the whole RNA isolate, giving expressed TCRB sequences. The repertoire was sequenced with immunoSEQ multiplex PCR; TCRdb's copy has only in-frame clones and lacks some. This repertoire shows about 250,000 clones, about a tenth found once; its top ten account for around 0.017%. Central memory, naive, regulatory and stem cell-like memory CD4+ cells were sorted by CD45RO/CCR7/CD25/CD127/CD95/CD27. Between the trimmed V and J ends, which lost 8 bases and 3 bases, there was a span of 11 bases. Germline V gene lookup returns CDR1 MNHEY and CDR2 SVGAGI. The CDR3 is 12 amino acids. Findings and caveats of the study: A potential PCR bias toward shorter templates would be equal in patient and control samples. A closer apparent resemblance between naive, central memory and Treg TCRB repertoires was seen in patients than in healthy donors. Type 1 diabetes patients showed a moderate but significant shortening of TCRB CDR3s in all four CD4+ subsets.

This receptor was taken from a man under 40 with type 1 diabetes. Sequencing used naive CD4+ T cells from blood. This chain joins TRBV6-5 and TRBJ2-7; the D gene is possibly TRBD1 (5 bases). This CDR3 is CASEDTNYEQYF. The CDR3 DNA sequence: TGTGCCAGCGAGGACACGAACTACGAGCAGTACTTC.